This is a list of T cell receptor beta chains from one sample in a study of blood T cell repertoires in COVID-19. Using immunoSEQ multiplex PCR, the repertoire was profiled, and TCRdb retains in-frame clones only, with some absent. The profile shows around 320,000 clones, around 90% of them singletons. Sequencing was performed on PBMCs or T cells enriched from blood (not recorded which). The receptors were sampled from a woman aged 18-30 years with acute COVID-19. CDR3s include the opening cysteine and the closing phenylalanine or tryptophan. A D gene is named only where the DNA matches it firmly. Clone size is given for some rows only: seen once, a few or many times, or a class if the clone is expanded.

CDR3 | DNA | J | D | size | V
CASSPGQHGYTF | TGTGCCAGCAGTCCGGGACAGCATGGCTACACCTTC | TRBJ1-2 | TRBD1 | NA | TRBV12-3/TRBV12-4
CASSERVAGEGEQFF | TGTGCCAGCAGTGAAAGGGTAGCGGGAGAGGGTGAGCAGTTCTTC | TRBJ2-1 | TRBD2 | NA | TRBV6-4
CASSVRTGQGETQYF | TGTGCCAGCAGCGTACGGACAGGGCAGGGAGAGACCCAGTACTTC | TRBJ2-5 | TRBD1 | NA | TRBV11-3
CASSQEVVANEKLFF | TGTGCCAGCAGTCAGGAGGTTGTGGCTAATGAAAAACTGTTTTTT | TRBJ1-4 | NA | NA | TRBV2
CASSLPPSGTDTQYF | TGTGCCAGCAGTTTACCCCCTAGCGGCACAGATACGCAGTATTTT | TRBJ2-3 | NA | NA | TRBV27
CASSLMPGGGYTF | TGTGCCAGCAGTTTGATGCCGGGGGGTGGCTACACCTTC | TRBJ1-2 | NA | NA | TRBV12-3/TRBV12-4
CASSDGRVDNQPQHF | TGTGCCAGCAGTGATGGCAGGGTGGACAATCAGCCCCAGCATTTT | TRBJ1-5 | NA | NA | TRBV2
CASSPMTGLGFNEQFF | TGTGCCAGCTCACCTATGACGGGACTAGGCTTCAATGAGCAGTTCTTC | TRBJ2-1 | TRBD2 | few | TRBV18
CASSSIPGNSGNTIYF | TGCGCCAGCAGTTCCATTCCGGGAAACTCTGGAAACACCATATATTTT | TRBJ1-3 | NA | NA | TRBV5-1
CASSAGQDYNSPLHF | TGTGCCAGCAGTGCGGGACAGGATTATAATTCACCCCTCCACTTT | TRBJ1-6 | TRBD1 | NA | TRBV28
CASSFGVSSTDTQYF | TGTGCCAGCAGCTTCGGAGTCTCCAGCACAGATACGCAGTATTTT | TRBJ2-3 | NA | NA | TRBV9
CATSRDSPLHF | TGTGCCACCTCTCGGGATTCACCCCTCCACTTT | TRBJ1-6 | NA | NA | TRBV28
CATSDSYFNSPLHF | TGTGCCACCAGTGACTCTTACTTTAATTCACCCCTCCACTTT | TRBJ1-6 | NA | NA | TRBV24-1
CASSMVQGRRIGYTF | TGTGCCAGTAGTATGGTGCAGGGAAGAAGGATTGGCTACACCTTC | TRBJ1-2 | NA | NA | TRBV19
CASSLATGQRNFYGYTF | TGTGCCAGCAGTCTAGCTACGGGACAGCGAAACTTCTATGGCTACACCTTC | TRBJ1-2 | TRBD1 | NA | TRBV28
CASSIRLAGTGTTGNIQYF | TGTGCCAGTAGTATCCGACTAGCGGGGACGGGGACGACGGGAAACATTCAGTACTTC | TRBJ2-4 | TRBD2 | NA | TRBV19
CASSPTSGRYNEQFF | TGTGCCAGCAGCCCGACTAGCGGGAGATACAATGAGCAGTTCTTC | TRBJ2-1 | TRBD2 | few | TRBV7-2
CASSQGLTRAGDTQYF | TGTGCCAGCAGCCAAGGCCTCACTAGGGCGGGGGATACGCAGTATTTT | TRBJ2-3 | NA | NA | TRBV14
CASSPTGSTGELFF | TGTGCCAGCAGCCCGACAGGGTCCACCGGGGAGCTGTTTTTT | TRBJ2-2 | TRBD1 | NA | TRBV5-6
CASSVGLAGGSSTDTQYF | TGTGCCAGCAGCGTAGGACTAGCGGGGGGTTCTAGCACAGATACGCAGTATTTT | TRBJ2-3 | TRBD2 | NA | TRBV7-3
CASRKAGLNNEQFF | TGTGCCAGTAGGAAAGCAGGACTTAACAATGAGCAGTTCTTC | TRBJ2-1 | NA | NA | TRBV19
CASSSTGTAYTDTQYF | TGTGCCAGCAGCTCCACCGGGACAGCTTACACAGATACGCAGTATTTT | TRBJ2-3 | TRBD1 | NA | TRBV11-2
CASSLEPAGGETQYF | TGCGCCAGCAGCTTGGAACCGGCCGGAGGGGAGACCCAGTACTTC | TRBJ2-5 | NA | few | TRBV5-1
CASSLPGQGDTEAFF | TGCGCCAGCAGCTTACCGGGACAGGGGGACACTGAAGCTTTCTTT | TRBJ1-1 | TRBD1 | NA | TRBV5-1
CASSFTGSEETQYF | TGTGCCAGCAGCTTTACAGGGAGCGAGGAGACCCAGTACTTC | TRBJ2-5 | NA | NA | TRBV5-4
CASSDRGSAYEQYF | TGTGCCAGCAGTGACCGCGGATCCGCCTACGAGCAGTACTTC | TRBJ2-7 | NA | NA | TRBV6-2/TRBV6-3
CASSPFGWTGVDYEQYF | TGTGCCAGCAGCCCGTTCGGTTGGACAGGAGTTGACTACGAGCAGTACTTC | TRBJ2-7 | TRBD1 | NA | TRBV9
CASSYWTDANTGELFF | TGCGCCAGCAGCTACTGGACTGACGCGAACACCGGGGAGCTGTTTTTT | TRBJ2-2 | NA | NA | TRBV5-1
CASSLVLTGTLNTEAFF | TGTGCCAGCAGCTTGGTTTTGACCGGGACTCTCAACACTGAAGCTTTCTTT | TRBJ1-1 | NA | once | TRBV5-4
CASSPGLAGGGSGETQYF | TGTGCCAGCAGCCCGGGACTAGCGGGAGGTGGTTCGGGAGAGACCCAGTACTTC | TRBJ2-5 | TRBD2 | NA | TRBV7-6
CASSSDKNTEAFF | TGTGCCAGCAGTTCTGACAAAAACACTGAAGCTTTCTTT | TRBJ1-1 | NA | NA | TRBV28
CASSPEIGQSNEKLFF | TGCGCCAGCAGCCCCGAAATTGGCCAGTCTAATGAAAAACTGTTTTTT | TRBJ1-4 | NA | once | TRBV5-1
CASGTTGGYGYTF | TGTGCCAGCGGCACTACAGGGGGCTATGGCTACACCTTC | TRBJ1-2 | TRBD1 | few | TRBV2
CASRPGTSGSSGELFF | TGCGCCAGCAGGCCCGGGACTAGCGGGAGTTCGGGGGAGCTGTTTTTT | TRBJ2-2 | TRBD2 | NA | TRBV5-1
CATSSGTGVSNQPQHF | TGTGCCACCAGTAGCGGGACAGGGGTTAGCAATCAGCCCCAGCATTTT | TRBJ1-5 | TRBD1 | NA | TRBV24-1
CASSAPWGGGDEKLFF | TGTGCCAGCAGCGCCCCGTGGGGGGGAGGCGATGAAAAACTGTTTTTT | TRBJ1-4 | NA | NA | TRBV7-8
CASSLEGATEAFF | TGTGCCAGCAGCTTAGAGGGAGCGACTGAAGCTTTCTTT | TRBJ1-1 | NA | NA | TRBV11-2
CASSRQEETQYF | TGTGCCAGCAGTCGACAGGAAGAGACCCAGTACTTC | TRBJ2-5 | NA | once | TRBV6-5
CASSLFEREQYF | TGTGCCAGCAGCTTGTTTGAGAGGGAGCAGTACTTC | TRBJ2-7 | NA | NA | TRBV5-6
CASSHRTGMLHLGELFF | TGTGCCAGCAGCCACCGCACCGGGATGCTACACCTAGGGGAGCTGTTTTTT | TRBJ2-2 | NA | once | TRBV14
CSAEREVGTGELFF | TGCAGCGCTGAGCGGGAGGTGGGCACCGGGGAGCTGTTTTTT | TRBJ2-2 | TRBD2 | few | TRBV29-1
CASSLSDRGSGNTIYF | TGTGCCAGCAGCTTATCTGACAGAGGCTCTGGAAACACCATATATTTT | TRBJ1-3 | NA | once | TRBV7-9
CATRRDLEDIQYF | TGTGCCACCCGTCGAGATCTTGAGGACATTCAGTACTTC | TRBJ2-4 | NA | NA | TRBV15
CASQLDRGNTEAFF | TGTGCCAGCCAACTCGACAGGGGGAACACTGAAGCTTTCTTT | TRBJ1-1 | TRBD1 | few | TRBV5-8
CASSKVFQGSDYGYTF | TGTGCCAGCAGCAAAGTCTTCCAGGGATCGGACTATGGCTACACCTTC | TRBJ1-2 | NA | NA | TRBV21-1
CASSLRGNEQYF | TGTGCCAGCAGTTTAAGGGGGAACGAGCAGTACTTC | TRBJ2-7 | NA | NA | TRBV12-3/TRBV12-4
CASSLFPFGEHLGLAGEETQYF | TGTGCCAGCAGTTTATTCCCTTTCGGTGAGCATCTGGGACTAGCGGGAGAAGAGACCCAGTACTTC | TRBJ2-5 | TRBD2 | NA | TRBV28
CASSIDLTGVYYGYTF | TGTGCCAGTAGTATAGATTTAACAGGGGTCTACTATGGCTACACCTTC | TRBJ1-2 | TRBD1 | NA | TRBV19
CASSGGSSYNEQFF | TGTGCCAGTAGTGGGGGCAGCTCCTACAATGAGCAGTTCTTC | TRBJ2-1 | NA | NA | TRBV19
CASSPRTGWHTEAFF | TGTGCCAGCTCACCTCGGACAGGATGGCACACTGAAGCTTTCTTT | TRBJ1-1 | TRBD1 | NA | TRBV18
CASSPGENQPQHF | TGTGCCAGCTCGCCGGGGGAGAATCAGCCCCAGCATTTT | TRBJ1-5 | NA | NA | TRBV18